A single sample gave rise to the 6 T cell receptor beta chains below, sequenced in a study of T cell responses to AZD1222 COVID-19 vaccine. Sequencing used immunoSEQ multiplex PCR; TCRdb keeps in-frame clones, though not all of them. The sample has around 130,000 clones; over 90% are singletons. The specimen comprised peripheral blood, sampled on day 0 of AZD1222 vaccination. These receptor sequences come from an adult in good health.

The rearrangement uses TRBV2 and TRBJ2-1, with 7 bases matching TRBD1. The germline V gene encodes CDR1 SNHLY and CDR2 FYNNEI. V dropped 0 bases and J dropped 11; count of bases not matched to a gene: 7. This CDR3 is 14 amino acids long. DNA for the CDR3: TGTGCCAGCAGTGAAGCGCTTCGGACAGGCCAGCAGTTCTTC. This encodes CASSEALRTGQQFF.

The CDR3 DNA follows: TGTGCCATCAGTAGGCAGCCCCAAGAGACCCAGTACTTC. Translation: CAISRQPQETQYF. The V gene is TRBV10-3, the J gene TRBJ2-5; D not resolved. Germline loops: CDR1 ENHRY, CDR2 SYGVKD. The CDR3 totals 13 residues. V lost 5 bases and J 1 base, leaving 8 bases between the germline ends.

The chain employs TRBV5-1 and TRBJ1-5; a weak D match, TRBD1 (5 bases). CDR3 length: 13 residues. Germline V gene data show CDR1 as SGHRS and CDR2 as YFSETQ. With 4 bases removed from V and 5 bases from J, the gap between germline ends came to 10 bases. The CDR3 DNA reads TGCGCCAGCAGCCTAAGGGGAGATCAGCCCCAGCATTTT. Protein: CASSLRGDQPQHF.

The chain combines TRBV11-2 with TRBJ1-1, with TRBD1 matching over 12 bases. The CDR3 sequence is 18 residues long. The V gene end was trimmed by 3 bases and the J gene end by 3 bases; junction bases not matched to a gene: 11. Germline V gene lookup returns CDR1 SGHAT and CDR2 FQNNGV. This CDR3 is CASSFPRGQGAFDTEAFF. For the CDR3, the DNA is TGTGCCAGCAGCTTCCCCCGGGGACAGGGGGCGTTCGACACTGAAGCTTTCTTT.

The chain is built from TRBV5-1 and TRBJ1-2, with a tentative D call TRBD1 (5 bases). Trimming pared 4 bases from V and 8 bases from J, leaving 18 bases between. There are 14 residues in the CDR3. The germline CDR1 and CDR2 sequences are SGHRS and YFSETQ. Here the CDR3 DNA reads TGCGCCAGCAGCCAGGGACCTACGACGGGAGGCTACACCTTC. Protein sequence: CASSQGPTTGGYTF.

The chain combines TRBV6-8 with TRBJ2-3; D remains ambiguous. CDR1 and CDR2 (germline): MNHGY, SAAAGT. The CDR3 consists of 14 residues. Trimming took 6 bases from V and 2 from J, leaving 12 bases between them. Here the CDR3 DNA reads TGTGCCAGCAGCCCTGGGGTAGCCACAGATACGCAGTATTTT. It is translated as CASSPGVATDTQYF.